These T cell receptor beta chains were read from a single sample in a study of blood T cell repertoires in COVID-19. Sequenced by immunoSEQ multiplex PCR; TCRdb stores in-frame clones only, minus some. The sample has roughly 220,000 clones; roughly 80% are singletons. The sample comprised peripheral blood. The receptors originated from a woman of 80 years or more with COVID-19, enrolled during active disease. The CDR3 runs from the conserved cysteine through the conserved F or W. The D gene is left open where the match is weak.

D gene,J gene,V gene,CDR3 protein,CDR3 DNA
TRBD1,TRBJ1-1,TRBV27,CASTPQGEWTEAFF,TGTGCCAGCACCCCTCAGGGGGAGTGGACTGAAGCTTTCTTT
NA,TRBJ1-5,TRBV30,CAWSGQGIQPQHF,TGTGCCTGGAGTGGGCAGGGTATTCAGCCCCAGCATTTT
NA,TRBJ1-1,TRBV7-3,CASKQGLNTEAFF,TGTGCCAGCAAACAGGGTTTGAACACTGAAGCTTTCTTT
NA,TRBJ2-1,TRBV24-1,CATSGSSGWVGEQFF,TGTGCCACCAGTGGTTCGAGTGGGTGGGTGGGCGAGCAGTTCTTC
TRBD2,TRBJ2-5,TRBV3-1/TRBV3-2,CASGHLAGEETQYF,TGTGCCAGCGGACATCTAGCGGGGGAAGAGACCCAGTACTTC
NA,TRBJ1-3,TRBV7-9,CASSKQSSGNTIYF,TGTGCCAGCAGCAAACAGAGCTCTGGAAACACCATATATTTT
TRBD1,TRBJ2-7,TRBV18,CASSLTGIYEQYF,TGTGCCAGCTCACTGACAGGGATCTACGAGCAGTACTTC
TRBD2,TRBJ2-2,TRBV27,CASISRGRAGELFF,TGTGCCAGCATATCTCGCGGGAGGGCCGGGGAGCTGTTTTTT
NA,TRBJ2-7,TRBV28,CASSLQGSYEQYF,TGTGCCAGCAGTCTCCAGGGCTCCTACGAGCAGTACTTC
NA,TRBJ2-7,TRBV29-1,CSVGVVASTYEQYF,TGCAGCGTTGGAGTCGTAGCGAGCACCTACGAGCAGTACTTC